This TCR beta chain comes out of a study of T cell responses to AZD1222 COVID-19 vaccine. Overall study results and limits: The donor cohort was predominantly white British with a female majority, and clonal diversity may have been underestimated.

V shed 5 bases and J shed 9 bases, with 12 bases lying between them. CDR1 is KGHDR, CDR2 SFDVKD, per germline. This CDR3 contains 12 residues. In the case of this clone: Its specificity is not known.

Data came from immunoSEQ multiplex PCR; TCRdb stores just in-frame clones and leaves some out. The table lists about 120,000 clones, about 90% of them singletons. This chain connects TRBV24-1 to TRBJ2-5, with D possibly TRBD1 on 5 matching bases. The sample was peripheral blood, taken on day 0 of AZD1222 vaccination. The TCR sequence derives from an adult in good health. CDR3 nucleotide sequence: TGTGCCACCAGTGCTCTCTCAGGGTCCCAGTACTTC. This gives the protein CATSALSGSQYF.